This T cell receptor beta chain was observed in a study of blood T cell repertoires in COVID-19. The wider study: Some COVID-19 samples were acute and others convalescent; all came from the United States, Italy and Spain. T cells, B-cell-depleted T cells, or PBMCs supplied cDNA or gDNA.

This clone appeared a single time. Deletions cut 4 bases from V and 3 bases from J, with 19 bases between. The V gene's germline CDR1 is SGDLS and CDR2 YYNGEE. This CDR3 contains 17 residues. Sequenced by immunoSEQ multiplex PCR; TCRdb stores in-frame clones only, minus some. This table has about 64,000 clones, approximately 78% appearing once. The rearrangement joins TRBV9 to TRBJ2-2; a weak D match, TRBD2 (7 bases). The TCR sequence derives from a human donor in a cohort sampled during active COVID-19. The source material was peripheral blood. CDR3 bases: TGTGCCAGCAGCCCGCCGGGGGGCCGCAGGTACACCGGGGAGCTGTTTTTT. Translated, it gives CASSPPGGRRYTGELFF. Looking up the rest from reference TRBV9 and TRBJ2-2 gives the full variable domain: DSGVTQTPKHLITATGQRVTLRCSPRSGDLSVYWYQQSLDQGLQFLIQYYNGEERAKGNILERFSAQQFPDLHSELNLSSLELGDSALYFCASSPPGGRRYTGELFFGEGSRLTVL.